This T cell receptor (beta chain) is drawn from a study of cytomegalovirus exposure and HLA in healthy donors. PCR employed 60 Vbeta and 13 Jbeta primers. TCRdb keeps only in-frame clones here, not all; method: immunoSEQ multiplex PCR. This sample has roughly 120,000 clones; about 81% occur once, and the top ten carry 0.9% to 1.2%. The CDR3 sequence is 15 residues long. V gave up 3 bases and J gave up 4 bases, with 13 bases separating them. The germline V gene has CDR1 SGHRS and CDR2 YFSETQ. Worth noting for this clone: Antigen unknown.

Study observations and caveats: There were fewer than 200 TCR beta chains listed as cytomegalovirus-associated. When the data were analyzed later, several of the most significant clusters appeared to be linked to common viral pathogens. CMV serostatus was the sole immune exposure information available. Some V segments could not be told apart, so they were left out, TRBV6-2 and TRBV6-3 among them.

This rearrangement joins TRBV5-1 to TRBJ2-2; TRBD2 is a possible D gene (5 bases). The source is a woman in her 30s in good health and CMV-seronegative. Input material: PBMCs. CDR3 residues: CASSWAYRGTGELFF. The CDR3, as DNA: TGCGCCAGCAGCTGGGCCTATCGGGGCACCGGGGAGCTGTTTTTT.